The T cell receptor (beta chain) described here comes from a study of T cell repertoires in cytomegalovirus infection. Study in general: It can be stated that public TCR beta signatures indicated CMV infection as well as a matching HLA type. General study points: The response measured ex vivo was dominated by TCR beta clonotypes (HLA-C-restricted and CMV-specific).

The CDR3 spans 10 residues. V dropped 6 bases and J dropped 6 bases, with 5 bases sitting between them. Germline V gene data show CDR1 as LNHDA and CDR2 as SQIVND (reference sequence). TCRdb called the reads again in MiXCR, with one record for every CDR3 protein. Of some 920,000 distinct CDR3 sequences in the sample, roughly 31% are singletons; the top ten hold 11% to 15%. This clonotype came up many times. Its antigen is not identified. The starting material was cultured CD8+ T cells from PBMCs, obtained from culture after CMV antigen stimulation. The source of this sequence is a human donor in good health (CMV status not recorded). Some clones in this sample may be carry-over from other donors' samples. The genes are TRBV19 and TRBJ1-2; D ambiguous. In DNA, the CDR3 is TGTGCCAGTAGCCACAATGGCTACACCTTC. The encoded protein is CASSHNGYTF.